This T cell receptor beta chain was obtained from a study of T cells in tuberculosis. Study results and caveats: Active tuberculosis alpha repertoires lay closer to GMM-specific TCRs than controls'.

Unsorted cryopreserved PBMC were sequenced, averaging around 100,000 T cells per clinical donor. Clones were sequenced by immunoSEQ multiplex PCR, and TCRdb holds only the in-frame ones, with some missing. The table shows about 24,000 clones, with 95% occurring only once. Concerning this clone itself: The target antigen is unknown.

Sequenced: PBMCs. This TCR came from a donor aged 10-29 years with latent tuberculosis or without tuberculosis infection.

The CDR3 nucleotides are TGTGCCACCTCGGGCCAGGGCGGTGAAGCTTTCTTT. Protein sequence: CATSGQGGEAFF. The gene calls are TRBV19 and TRBJ1-1; D might be TRBD1 (5 bases). CDR3 size: 12 residues. V was pared by 10 bases and J by 7 bases, with 16 bases between. Looked up from germline, CDR1 is LNHDA and CDR2 is SQIVND (reference sequence). The complete variable domain, with remaining parts taken from reference TRBV19 and TRBJ1-1, reads DGGITQSPKYLFRKEGQNVTLSCEQNLNHDAMYWYRQDPGQGLRLIYYSQIVNDFQKGDIAEGYSVSREKKESFPLTVTSAQKNPTAFYLCATSGQGGEAFFGQGTRLTVV.